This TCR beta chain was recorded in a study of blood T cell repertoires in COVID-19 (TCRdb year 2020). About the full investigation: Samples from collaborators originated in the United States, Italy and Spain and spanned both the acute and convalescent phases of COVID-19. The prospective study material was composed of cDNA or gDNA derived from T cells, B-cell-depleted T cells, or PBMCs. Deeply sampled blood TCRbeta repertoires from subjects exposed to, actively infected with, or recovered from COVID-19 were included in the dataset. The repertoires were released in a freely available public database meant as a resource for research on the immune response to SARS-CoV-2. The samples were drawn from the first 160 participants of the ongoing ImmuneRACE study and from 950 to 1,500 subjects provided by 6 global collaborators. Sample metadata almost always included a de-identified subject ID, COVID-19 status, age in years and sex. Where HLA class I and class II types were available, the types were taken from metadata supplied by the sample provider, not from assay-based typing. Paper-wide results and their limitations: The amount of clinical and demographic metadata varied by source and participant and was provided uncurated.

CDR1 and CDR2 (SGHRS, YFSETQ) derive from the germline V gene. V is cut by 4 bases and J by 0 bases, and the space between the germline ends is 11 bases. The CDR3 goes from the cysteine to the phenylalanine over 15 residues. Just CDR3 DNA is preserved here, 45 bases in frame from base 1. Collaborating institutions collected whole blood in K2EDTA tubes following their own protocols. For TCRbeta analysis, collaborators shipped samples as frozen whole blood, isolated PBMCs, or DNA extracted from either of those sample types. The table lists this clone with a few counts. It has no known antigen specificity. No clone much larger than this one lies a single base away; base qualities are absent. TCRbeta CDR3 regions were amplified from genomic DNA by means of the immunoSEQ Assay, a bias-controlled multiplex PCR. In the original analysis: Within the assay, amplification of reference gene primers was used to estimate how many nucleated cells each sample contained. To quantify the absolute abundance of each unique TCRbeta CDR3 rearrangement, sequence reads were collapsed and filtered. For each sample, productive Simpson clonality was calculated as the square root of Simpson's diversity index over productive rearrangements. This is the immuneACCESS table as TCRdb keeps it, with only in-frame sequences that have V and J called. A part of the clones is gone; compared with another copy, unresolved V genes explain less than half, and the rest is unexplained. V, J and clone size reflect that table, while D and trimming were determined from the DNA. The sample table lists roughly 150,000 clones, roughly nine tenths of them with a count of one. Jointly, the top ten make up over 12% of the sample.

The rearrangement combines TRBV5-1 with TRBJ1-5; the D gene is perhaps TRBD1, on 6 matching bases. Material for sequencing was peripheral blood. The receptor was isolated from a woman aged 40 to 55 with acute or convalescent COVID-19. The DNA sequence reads TGCGCCAGCAGCCGGACGGACAGTAGCAATCAGCCCCAGCATTTT. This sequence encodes CASSRTDSSNQPQHF.